This TCR beta chain was obtained from a study of CD8 T cells in Susac syndrome. General observations from the study: There was no clonal expansion in the CD4+ T cell repertoires of Susac syndrome.

Regarding this clonotype: Its antigen is currently unknown.

V shed 0 bases, J shed 2 bases, and the junction held 7 bases outside the gene matches. This CDR3 contains 15 residues. Germline CDR1 DFQATT, CDR2 SNEGSKA (reference sequence). From blood CD8+ and CD4+ T cells, the TCR beta chain was sequenced. Definite or probable Susac syndrome was diagnosed using recently defined diagnostic criteria. About 0.5 to 1 ug RNA was reverse transcribed with random hexamers. immunoSEQ multiplex PCR amplified TCR beta CDR3 across 54 Vbeta, 13 Jbeta. Via MiXCR, TCRdb re-called the immunoSEQ multiplex PCR reads, giving one row per CDR3 protein. The data contain hundreds of thousands of distinct CDR3 sequences, roughly 93% of them seen just once; the ten biggest clones take up approximately 0.15%.

Sequencing input: CD4+ T cells from PBMCs. The V and J genes are TRBV20-1 and TRBJ2-7; 7 bases fit TRBD1. This clonotype was obtained from a human donor with Susac syndrome. The CDR3 reads CSARDRKGTAYEQYF. DNA of the CDR3: TGCAGTGCTAGAGATCGAAAGGGGACAGCCTACGAGCAGTACTTC.